The 30 T cell receptor beta chains below were found in one sample sequenced in a study of cytomegalovirus exposure and HLA in healthy donors. PCR amplification relied on 60 Vbeta primers (plus 13 Jbeta primers). Clones were read by immunoSEQ multiplex PCR, and TCRdb kept only the in-frame ones, dropping some. In the table there are some 250,000 clones, around 76% of which are singletons. What was sequenced was PBMCs. Source of these receptors: a woman aged 40-49 years in good health and CMV-seropositive.

The chain has TRBV27 and TRBJ2-7, with 13 nucleotides matching TRBD2. Trimming at V came to 3 bases and at J to 3 bases, leaving 8 bases not matched to a gene. Per the germline V gene, CDR1 is MNHEY and CDR2 is SMNVEV (reference sequence). The CDR3 totals 17 residues. The DNA for the CDR3 is TGTGCCAGCAGTTTCTACCTCACTAGCGGGAGGGTCTACGAGCAGTACTTC. This sequence encodes CASSFYLTSGRVYEQYF.

The V and J genes are TRBV2 and TRBJ1-1; 8 bases fit TRBD1. Germline V gene lookup returns CDR1 SNHLY and CDR2 FYNNEI. Germline trimming cut 6 bases from V and 2 bases from J; bases unmatched to any gene: 5. The CDR3 consists of 14 residues. The DNA for the CDR3 is TGTGCCAGCAGGACCGGGACAGGAAACACTGAAGCTTTCTTT. Protein: CASRTGTGNTEAFF. Looking up the rest from reference TRBV2 and TRBJ1-1 gives the full variable domain: EPEVTQTPSHQVTQMGQEVILRCVPISNHLYFYWYRQILGQKVEFLVSFYNNEISEKSEIFDDQFSVERPDGSNFTLKIRSTKLEDSAMYFCASRTGTGNTEAFFGQGTRLTVV.

The rearrangement links TRBV13 to TRBJ2-7; no firm D call. CDR1 is PRHDT and CDR2 is FYEKMQ in the germline V gene (reference sequence). The CDR3 runs to 12 residues. V was cut by 5 bases and J by 2 bases, with 7 bases left in between. CDR3 sequence (DNA): TGTGCCAGCAGCCTTGTCCCCTACGAGCAGTACTTC. Amino acids: CASSLVPYEQYF.

The J gene is TRBJ2-5, the V gene TRBV7-2, with 13 bases fitting TRBD2. The J call is uncertain, as TRBJ2-7 better fits the DNA end. There are 16 residues in the CDR3. Germline CDR1 SGHTA, CDR2 FQGNSA. In nucleotides, the CDR3 is TGTGCCAGCAGCTTAGCACTAGCGGGGGGGCTAGGCGAGCAGTACTTC. It translates to CASSLALAGGLGEQYF.

This rearrangement joins TRBV11-2 to TRBJ2-4, with D possibly TRBD1 on 6 matching bases. This CDR3 region has 14 residues. The germline V gene encodes CDR1 SGHAT and CDR2 FQNNGV. Trimming stripped 5 bases from V and 6 bases from J, with 14 bases between. The DNA for the CDR3 is TGTGCCAGCAGCCCCGCAGGGGTGGGAAACATTCAGTACTTC. It specifies CASSPAGVGNIQYF.

This clone was counted between two and nine times. This sample also contains other DNA sequences that code for the same CDR3. V is TRBV7-9 and J is TRBJ1-2, with TRBD1 matching 10 bases. This CDR3 is built from 14 residues. Germline CDR1 and CDR2: SEHNR and FQNEAQ (reference sequence). Losses at the gene ends were 1 base for V and 8 bases for J; bases not matched to a gene: 4. The CDR3 DNA is TGTGCCAGCAGCTTAGGACAGGGGGCGGAAGGCTACACCTTC. Its translation: CASSLGQGAEGYTF.

The chain joins TRBV4-2 to TRBJ2-1; 13 bases match TRBD2. V was clipped by 4 bases and J by 10 bases; unmatched bases: 7. From germline, CDR1 is LGHNA and CDR2 YNFKEQ. CDR3 length equals 15 residues. The CDR3 DNA follows: TGTGCCAGCAGCCGAACTAGCGGGGGGGCGAGGGAGCAGTTCTTC. Its translation is CASSRTSGGAREQFF.

The chain has TRBV6-1 and TRBJ1-2; perhaps TRBD1 as D (5 bases). CDR3 length: 14 amino acids. The germline gives CDR1 MNHNS, CDR2 SASEGT. V lost 6 bases to trimming and J lost 4 bases, with 15 bases between them. For the CDR3, the DNA is TGTGCCAGCAGGCCCAAAGAAGGGGCCTATGGCTACACCTTC. It translates to CASRPKEGAYGYTF.

The CDR3 nucleotides are TGTGCCAGCAGCGCTCGACAGGGGGCTCATGGCTACACCTTC. Translating gives CASSARQGAHGYTF. The chain joins TRBV9 to TRBJ1-2; 10 nucleotides match TRBD1. V lost 3 bases to trimming and J lost 6 bases; unmatched junction nucleotides: 5. CDR1 is SGDLS, CDR2 YYNGEE, per germline. The CDR3 runs 14 residues.

The V call is TRBV10-3, the J call TRBJ2-7; 13 nucleotides match TRBD2. V lost 5 bases and J lost 5; bases outside the gene matches: 6. CDR1 is ENHRY and CDR2 is SYGVKD in the germline V gene. The CDR3 sequence is 15 residues long. This chain's CDR3 is CAISQGLAGLDEQYF. The CDR3 nucleotides read TGTGCCATCAGTCAGGGACTAGCGGGACTCGACGAGCAGTACTTC.

This sequence joins TRBV5-1 and TRBJ1-1; TRBD1 aligns across 8 bases. V lost 0 bases and J lost 0; bases outside the gene matches: 1. CDR3 length equals 15 residues. Per germline, CDR1 SGHRS and CDR2 YFSETQ. The CDR3 region has the DNA TGCGCCAGCAGCTTGGGACAGGGGATGAACACTGAAGCTTTCTTT. As protein: CASSLGQGMNTEAFF.

This clone showed up just once. The rearrangement joins TRBV18 to TRBJ2-7; 10 positions agree with TRBD1. The CDR3 contains 14 residues. Looked up from germline, CDR1 is KGHSH and CDR2 is LQKENI. V shed 1 base, J shed 4 bases, and the junction held 1 base outside the gene matches. CDR3 bases: TGTGCCAGCTCACCACAGGGACAGGGGTACGAGCAGTACTTC. Its protein product is CASSPQGQGYEQYF.

V gene TRBV5-4 combines with J gene TRBJ2-2; tentative D call: TRBD1 (5 bases). Germline V gives CDR1 SGHNT, CDR2 YYREEE (reference sequence). The length of the CDR3 is 14 residues. The V end was cut by 4 bases, the J end by 3 bases, with 10 bases between. CDR3 protein: CASSQGGDTGELFF. DNA for the CDR3: TGTGCCAGCAGCCAGGGTGGGGACACCGGGGAGCTGTTTTTT.

The chain is built from TRBV4-3 and TRBJ1-3, with 7 positions matching TRBD1. With 0 bases clipped from V and 7 bases from J, the junction kept 3 bases outside the gene matches. This CDR3 region has 14 residues. From germline, CDR1 is LGHNA and CDR2 YSLEER. The CDR3 DNA follows: TGCGCCAGCAGCCAAGAAGACAGGGCCAACACCATATATTTT. Translating it yields CASSQEDRANTIYF.

This chain joins TRBV10-2 and TRBJ2-3; D is perhaps TRBD2 (5 bases). The CDR3 consists of 14 residues. Germline loops: CDR1 WSHSY, CDR2 SAAADI. Trimming took off 7 bases at V and 2 bases at J, with 13 bases between the two ends. This CDR3 is CASTARALTDTQYF. In DNA form, the CDR3 reads TGCGCCAGCACGGCGCGGGCACTCACAGATACGCAGTATTTT.

The V gene is TRBV19, the J gene TRBJ2-2, with 10 bases identical to TRBD1. This CDR3 region has 15 residues. The germline V gene has CDR1 LNHDA and CDR2 SQIVND (reference sequence). V trimming: 6 bases; J trimming: 1 base; junction bases outside the gene matches: 2. The CDR3 loop is CASRRTGGNTGELFF. The CDR3 DNA sequence: TGTGCCAGTAGAAGGACAGGGGGGAACACCGGGGAGCTGTTTTTT.

J is TRBJ2-3 and V is TRBV9; 8 bases match TRBD1. Germline trimming cut 0 bases from V and 4 bases from J; bases unmatched to any gene: 4. Germline CDR1 reads SGDLS; CDR2 reads YYNGEE. The CDR3 has 15 residues. The CDR3 nucleotides read TGTGCCAGCAGCGTAGCAGGGGGCATATCAGATACGCAGTATTTT. Translated: CASSVAGGISDTQYF. Combining the CDR3 with reference TRBV9 and TRBJ2-3 gives the whole variable domain DSGVTQTPKHLITATGQRVTLRCSPRSGDLSVYWYQQSLDQGLQFLIQYYNGEERAKGNILERFSAQQFPDLHSELNLSSLELGDSALYFCASSVAGGISDTQYFGPGTRLTVL.

Points on this clone: Germline is not matched at one junction end, which may reflect a read error. The rearrangement links TRBV5-1 to TRBJ2-7, with 8 positions matching TRBD1. The germline V gene has CDR1 SGHRS and CDR2 YFSETQ. The length of the CDR3 is 15 residues. The CDR3 loop reads CASSLFTGQGYGQYF. CDR3 in DNA: TGCGCCAGCAGCTTGTTCACAGGACAGGGATACGGGCAGTACTTC.

The V gene is TRBV19, the J gene TRBJ2-2; no definite D call. There are 13 residues in the CDR3. Germline CDR1 is LNHDA and CDR2 is SQIVND (reference sequence). V was clipped by 6 bases and J by 0 bases, with 5 bases between them. The CDR3 DNA sequence: TGTGCCAGTAGGGCGGCGAACACCGGGGAGCTGTTTTTT. This encodes CASRAANTGELFF.

This chain joins TRBV19 and TRBJ1-4, with 11 bases identical to TRBD1. Germline values: CDR1 LNHDA, CDR2 SQIVND (reference sequence). J was trimmed by 8 bases and V by 7 bases; bases with no gene match: 9. The length of the CDR3 is 15 residues. The CDR3 loop reads CASNNIGTGGEKLFF. The CDR3 nucleotides read TGTGCCAGTAACAATATCGGGACAGGGGGAGAAAAACTGTTTTTT. The full variable domain, in which reference TRBV19 and TRBJ1-4 provide the parts outside the CDR3, is DGGITQSPKYLFRKEGQNVTLSCEQNLNHDAMYWYRQDPGQGLRLIYYSQIVNDFQKGDIAEGYSVSREKKESFPLTVTSAQKNPTAFYLCASNNIGTGGEKLFFGSGTQLSVL.

This chain joins TRBV4-3 and TRBJ2-1; the match to TRBD2 covers 7 bases. The V gene end was trimmed by 1 base and the J gene end by 10 bases; junction bases not matched to a gene: 10. Germline lookup yields CDR1 LGHNA and CDR2 YSLEER. The CDR3 spans 15 residues. CDR3 protein: CASSQGAGRAKEQFF. The CDR3 nucleotides read TGCGCCAGCAGCCAAGGAGCGGGGAGGGCTAAGGAGCAGTTCTTC.

The chain is built from TRBV15 and TRBJ2-6, with TRBD2 identical over 9 bases. With V trimmed by 8 bases and J by 2 bases, 10 bases remained unmatched. Looked up from germline, CDR1 is LNHNV and CDR2 is YYDKDF (reference sequence). The length of the CDR3 is 17 residues. The CDR3: CATVAASGKAGANVLTF. The CDR3 DNA reads as TGTGCCACCGTCGCTGCTAGCGGGAAGGCTGGGGCCAACGTCCTGACTTTC.

The rearrangement uses TRBV4-1 and TRBJ2-5; 8 bases line up with TRBD1. The CDR3 is made up of 19 amino acids. The germline V gene has CDR1 MGHRA and CDR2 YSYEKL. V shed 3 bases and J 0 bases; nucleotides not matched to a gene: 15. CDR3 loop: CASSHPGQGNRIHQETQYF. The CDR3 bases are TGCGCCAGCAGCCACCCCGGACAGGGAAATCGGATACACCAAGAGACCCAGTACTTC.

This clone was picked up a small number of times. The J gene is TRBJ1-2, the V gene TRBV27; a weak D match, TRBD1 (6 bases). V lost 3 bases and J lost 1, with 12 bases in between. Per the germline V gene, CDR1 is MNHEY and CDR2 is SMNVEV (reference sequence). This CDR3 has 15 amino acids. In nucleotides, the CDR3 is TGTGCCAGCAGTTTCGGAGGACAGAGTAACTATGGCTACACCTTC. Its protein product is CASSFGGQSNYGYTF.

This clone has a handful of counts. The genes are TRBV13 and TRBJ2-5; tentatively, D is TRBD2 (6 bases). Trimming left V 2 bases short and J 5 bases short, with 18 bases between. The CDR3 runs 16 residues. The germline V gene has CDR1 PRHDT and CDR2 FYEKMQ (reference sequence). CDR3 sequence: CASSLRRAAGGETQYF. The CDR3 coding sequence is TGTGCCAGCAGCTTACGGAGGGCTGCGGGTGGGGAGACCCAGTACTTC.

The V call is TRBV9, the J call TRBJ2-3, with a possible D match to TRBD2 (5 bases). V was pared by 3 bases and J by 0 bases, with 17 bases between. Germline V CDR1 and CDR2: SGDLS, YYNGEE. This CDR3 spans 17 amino acids. This CDR3 reads CASSARFMAGSTDTQYF. CDR3 bases: TGTGCCAGCAGCGCTCGATTTATGGCGGGCAGCACAGATACGCAGTATTTT.

CDR3 nucleotide sequence: TGTGCCAGCAGCGGTCGACAGGGAGCCGACTATGGCTACACCTTC. Protein sequence: CASSGRQGADYGYTF. V and J are TRBV9 and TRBJ1-2; 7 bases are a match to TRBD1. The CDR3 length is 15 residues. CDR1 SGDLS and CDR2 YYNGEE come from the germline V gene. The J segment lost 3 bases and the V segment lost 3 bases, leaving 8 bases of the junction unmatched.

The rearrangement links TRBV27 to TRBJ2-1, with TRBD1 matching 7 bases. The V gene's germline CDR1 is MNHEY and CDR2 SMNVEV (reference sequence). The CDR3 is 19 residues long. Trimming at V came to 2 bases and at J to 0 bases, leaving 13 bases not matched to a gene. The CDR3 sequence is CASSLNPLRGPPSYNEQFF. CDR3 coding DNA: TGTGCCAGCAGTTTAAACCCCCTTAGGGGGCCCCCCTCCTACAATGAGCAGTTCTTC.

This chain uses TRBV5-4 with TRBJ2-1, with a possible D match to TRBD2 (5 bases). There are 14 residues in the CDR3. V shed 0 bases and J shed 8 bases, with 12 bases lying between them. The germline V gene has CDR1 SGHNT and CDR2 YYREEE (reference sequence). The CDR3 region has the DNA TGTGCCAGCAGCTTGGAGTGGGCGGGCCATGAGCAGTTCTTC. Translation gives CASSLEWAGHEQFF.

The V gene is TRBV5-1, the J gene TRBJ2-5; 8 nucleotides line up with TRBD2. Germline V gene sequence: CDR1 SGHRS, CDR2 YFSETQ. The J segment lost 7 bases and the V segment lost 7 bases, leaving 15 bases of the junction unmatched. This CDR3 comprises 15 residues. This CDR3 is CASPNNGGGYATQYF. As DNA, the CDR3 is TGCGCCAGCCCCAACAACGGGGGGGGATACGCGACCCAGTACTTC. The full variable domain, its missing parts supplied by reference TRBV5-1 and TRBJ2-5, is KAGVTQTPRYLIKTRGQQVTLSCSPISGHRSVSWYQQTPGQGLQFLFEYFSETQRNKGNFPGRFSGRQFSNSRSEMNVSTLELGDSALYLCASPNNGGGYATQYFGPGTRLLVL.